The entry below describes one T cell receptor (beta chain). Its cognate antigen is unknown. This entry is derived from a study of shared clonotypes between healthy human individuals. Broader study findings: Clonotype sharing across donors was expected to vary with sequencing depth.

J gave up 1 base and V 7 bases, and 3 bases lay outside the gene matches. CDR3 length: 13 amino acids. Germline lookup yields CDR1 SQVTM and CDR2 ANQGSEA. For each subset, genomic DNA was distributed in equal portions over several immunoSEQ plates. Template amounts of about 290 ng DNA, tens of thousands of T cell genomes, were employed in unsorted PBMC replicate PCRs. The method was immunoSEQ multiplex PCR; TCRdb's version includes in-frame clones alone and lacks a portion of them. The table has about 490,000 clones, 65% to 85% seen once; the top ten hold approximately 12%. The sequence derives from a woman aged 40 to 50 in good health. Some clones in this sample may be carry-over from other donors' samples. Sequenced sample: PBMCs. The chain is built from TRBV29-1 and TRBJ1-1, with 10 positions matching TRBD1. CDR3 bases: TGCAGCGCCTGGGACAGGGGGAACACTGAAGCTTTCTTT. Residues: CSAWDRGNTEAFF.